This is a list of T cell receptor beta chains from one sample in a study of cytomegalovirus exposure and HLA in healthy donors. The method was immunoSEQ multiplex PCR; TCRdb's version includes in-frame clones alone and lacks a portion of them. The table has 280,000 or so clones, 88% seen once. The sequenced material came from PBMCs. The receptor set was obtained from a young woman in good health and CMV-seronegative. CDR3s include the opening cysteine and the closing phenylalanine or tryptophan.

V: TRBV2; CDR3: CASRPGVQYEQYF
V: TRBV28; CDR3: CASHESNRPGNNQPQHF
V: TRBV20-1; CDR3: CSAIARDTFF
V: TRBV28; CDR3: CASSLVGRGAYGYTF
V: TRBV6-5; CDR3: CASSPDRALYEQYF
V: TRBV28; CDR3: CATGGYGYTF
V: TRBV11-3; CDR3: CASSSAGAYNEQFF
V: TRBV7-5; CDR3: CVHPEGREGRYNEQFF
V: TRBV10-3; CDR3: CAIQGGGSYEQYF
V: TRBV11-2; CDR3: CASSLVQNKGLAGIYEQYF
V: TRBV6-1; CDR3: CASKNRAGPEDTQYF
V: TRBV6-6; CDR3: CASSSRGDEQYF
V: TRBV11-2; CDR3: CASSLGTPAGGQYF
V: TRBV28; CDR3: CASSLIGTGKAFF
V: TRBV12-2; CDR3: CASRSRDRASEQYF
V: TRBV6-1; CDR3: CASSEGGQETQYF
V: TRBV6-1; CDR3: CASSGKTGTDYSNQPQHF
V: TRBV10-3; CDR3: CAISVTGGIGYTF
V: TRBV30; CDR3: CAWSGGTGSPNTGELFF
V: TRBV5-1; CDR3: CASSPLAGASYNEQFF
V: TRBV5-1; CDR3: CASRAGGGYTF
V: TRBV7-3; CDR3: CASSFSPGLGYNEQFF
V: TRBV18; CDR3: CASSPRAGTNRGYTF
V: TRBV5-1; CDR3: CASSLVVPNEAFF
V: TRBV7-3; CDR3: CASSYGQNSPLHF
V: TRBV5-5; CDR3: CASTRDSRTYGYTF
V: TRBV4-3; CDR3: CASSQDQGDTQYF
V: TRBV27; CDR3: CASSLRLTSNEQFF
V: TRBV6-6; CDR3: CASSSTRLWPQHF
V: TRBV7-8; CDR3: CASSLGPSGNYEQYF
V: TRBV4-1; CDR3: CASSSYNEQFF
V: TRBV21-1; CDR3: CAIQFTKQGSSYEQYF
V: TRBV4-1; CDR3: CASSLQGISKQFF
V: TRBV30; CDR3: CAWSVGGNRVYTF
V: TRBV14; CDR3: CASSQDVQGVYEQYF
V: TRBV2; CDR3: CASSHRTSGSRETQYF
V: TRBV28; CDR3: CASSLTVNYGYTF
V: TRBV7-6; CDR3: CASSRMLDSNQETQYF
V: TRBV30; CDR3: CAWSDRGINTGELFF
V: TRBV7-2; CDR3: CASSSVPRGSGEQYF
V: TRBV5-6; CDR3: CASSLDSSYGYTF
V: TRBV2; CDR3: CASSHRGPSDTQYF
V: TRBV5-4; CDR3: CASSLGASGTQYTQYF
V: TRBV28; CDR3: CASRARDRDLYSGNTIYF
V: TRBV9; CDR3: CASSVAPGGLGTDTQYF
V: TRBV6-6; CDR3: CASSYVSGGTNEKLFF
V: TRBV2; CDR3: CASSLEEVGNQPQHF
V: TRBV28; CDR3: CASSSIGRNTEAFF
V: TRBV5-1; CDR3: CASSGGLSIREAFF
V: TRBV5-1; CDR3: CASSTLAETYYEQYF
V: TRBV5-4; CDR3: CASSLGGMETQYF
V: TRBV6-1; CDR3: CASSYSRETQYF
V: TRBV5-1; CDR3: CASSLAHLGQGIYEQYF
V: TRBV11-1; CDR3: CASSFGTSSYEQYF
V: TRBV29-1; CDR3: CSGGDSYEQYF
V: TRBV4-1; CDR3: CASSQVRTPTRGMEQFF
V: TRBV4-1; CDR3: CASSQGRSGELFF
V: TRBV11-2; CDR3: CASSFRGTNEQFF
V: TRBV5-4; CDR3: CASSSGTSGVQETQYF